The 32 T cell receptor beta chains given below trace back to one sample, sequenced in a study of T cell responses to AZD1222 COVID-19 vaccine. Some clones are missing from TCRdb's copy, which holds only in-frame ones; the method was immunoSEQ multiplex PCR. The table lists 150,000 to 200,000 clones, around 90% of them singletons. The input for sequencing was peripheral blood, taken on day 0 of AZD1222 vaccination. The receptors were sampled from an adult in good health.

The V gene is TRBV24-1, the J gene TRBJ2-3, with D possibly being TRBD2 (5 bases). The CDR3 sequence is 19 residues long. Germline CDR1 reads KGHDR; CDR2 reads SFDVKD. V lost 3 bases to trimming and J lost 4 bases, with 25 bases between them. CDR3 in DNA: TGTGCCACCAGTGATCCGCTATCGGACTCCCCGGACGGGGCAGATACGCAGTATTTT. Encoded protein: CATSDPLSDSPDGADTQYF.

The gene calls are TRBV2 and TRBJ2-2; TRBD2 matches at 8 bases. Unmatched junction bases numbered 10, after V lost 6 bases and J lost 4 bases. This CDR3 is 16 amino acids long. Germline lookup yields CDR1 SNHLY and CDR2 FYNNEI. CDR3 sequence: CASRKGRGDGTGELFF. CDR3 DNA: TGTGCCAGCAGAAAAGGGCGGGGGGACGGCACCGGGGAGCTGTTTTTT.

About this clone: One junction end disagrees with the germline gene, perhaps due to a read error. The chain joins TRBV3-1 (or the pseudogene TRBV3-2) to TRBJ1-2; perhaps TRBD1 as D (5 bases). Germline V lookup: CDR1 LGHDT, CDR2 YNNKEL (reference sequence). The length of the CDR3 is 12 residues. CDR3 in DNA: TGTGCCAGCAGCCAAGGTGAGGGGAGCTCCCTCTTC. It translates to CASSQGEGSSLF.

The V and J genes are TRBV18 and TRBJ1-1; the D gene is possibly TRBD1 (6 bases). The V gene lost 6 bases and the J gene lost 1 base, with 12 bases spanning the gap. Germline CDR1 reads KGHSH; CDR2 reads LQKENI. The CDR3 covers 14 residues. CDR3 nucleotide sequence: TGTGCCAGCTCCATTGGACAGAAGAACACTGAAGCTTTCTTT. Its translation is CASSIGQKNTEAFF.

V is TRBV5-1 and J is TRBJ2-7, with TRBD2 matching over 12 bases. This CDR3 contains 14 residues. V lost 3 bases and J lost 8; bases outside the gene matches: 6. CDR1 SGHRS and CDR2 YFSETQ come from the germline V gene. CDR3 sequence reads: CASSSTSGRTKQYF. As DNA, the CDR3 is TGCGCCAGCAGCTCGACTAGCGGGAGAACAAAGCAGTACTTC.

The chain recombines TRBV4-3 with TRBJ2-7, with D possibly being TRBD1 (6 bases). Germline loops: CDR1 LGHNA, CDR2 YSLEER. Trimming cost V 5 bases and J 3 bases, with 20 bases left between them. The CDR3 sequence is 16 residues long. The CDR3 DNA sequence: TGCGCCAGCAGCTTTTCACTGACAGGCGAAAGCTACGAGCAGTACTTC. Amino acids: CASSFSLTGESYEQYF.

J is TRBJ1-5 and V is TRBV5-1; 7 bases match TRBD1. V was pared by 4 bases and J by 3 bases, with 4 bases of the junction left unmatched. This CDR3 region has 14 residues. Germline lookup yields CDR1 SGHRS and CDR2 YFSETQ. CDR3 in amino acids: CASSVDRANQPQHF. CDR3 nucleotides: TGCGCCAGCAGCGTAGACAGGGCCAATCAGCCCCAGCATTTT.

This clone was seen more than once but under ten times. This chain links TRBV6-5 with TRBJ1-1; D unclear. V lost 4 bases to trimming and J lost 0 bases, with 6 bases between them. Germline V lookup: CDR1 MNHEY, CDR2 SVGAGI. This CDR3 contains 13 residues. The CDR3 protein is CASSSRVNTEAFF. For the CDR3, the DNA is TGTGCCAGCAGTTCTAGAGTGAACACTGAAGCTTTCTTT.

This clone was picked up one time. The V call is TRBV5-6, the J call TRBJ1-5; no clear D gene. This CDR3 has 12 amino acids. V was cut by 2 bases and J by 8 bases, with 8 bases left in between. Looked up from germline, CDR1 is SGHDT and CDR2 is YYEEEE. The CDR3 region has the DNA TGTGCCAGCAGCTTCCAAGGAAAGCCCCAGCATTTT. It yields the protein CASSFQGKPQHF.

V is TRBV6-5 and J is TRBJ1-6; no firm D call. This CDR3 spans 14 amino acids. Per germline, CDR1 MNHEY and CDR2 SVGAGI. V lost 6 bases, J lost 10 bases, and 16 bases lay in between. The CDR3 sequence is CASRPGSEGSPLHF. Here the CDR3 DNA reads TGTGCCAGCAGGCCGGGATCCGAGGGCTCACCCCTCCACTTT.

This chain joins TRBV6-2 or TRBV6-3 and TRBJ2-1, with a tentative D call TRBD1 (5 bases). The CDR3 runs 17 residues. Trimming stripped 6 bases from V and 0 bases from J, with 18 bases between. CDR1 and CDR2 from the germline V gene are MNHEY and SVGEGT. CDR3 loop: CASSPDNGVSSYNEQFF. CDR3 nucleotide sequence: TGTGCCAGCAGCCCGGACAATGGGGTAAGCTCCTACAATGAGCAGTTCTTC.

This chain links TRBV30 with TRBJ1-6, with a weak D call TRBD1 (5 bases). CDR1 and CDR2 from the germline V gene are GTSNPN and SVGIG (reference sequence). The V gene lost 5 bases and the J gene lost 11 bases, with 13 bases spanning the gap. The CDR3 contains 12 residues. The CDR3 sequence: CAWLRGTPPLHF. The CDR3, as DNA: TGTGCCTGGCTCAGAGGGACGCCACCCCTCCACTTT.

In its sample, this clone was seen once. Here the CDR3 DNA reads TGTGCCAGCAGCGTAGGGGGGGGCTCGATACCCTACGAGCAGTACTTC. Its translation: CASSVGGGSIPYEQYF. The chain combines TRBV6-2 or TRBV6-3 with TRBJ2-7, with D possibly being TRBD2 (7 bases). The CDR3 contains 16 residues. Germline CDR1 is MNHEY and CDR2 is SVGEGT. V lost 6 bases to trimming and J lost 2 bases, with 20 bases between them.

This chain links TRBV11-2 with TRBJ2-3; D not certain. CDR1 is SGHAT, CDR2 FQNNGV, per germline. V shed 6 bases and J shed 5 bases, with 6 bases lying between them. The CDR3 spans 11 residues. The CDR3 DNA reads TGTGCCAGCAGTCAAAGAGATACGCAGTATTTT. Translated: CASSQRDTQYF.

The chain couples TRBV6-5 to TRBJ2-7, with 11 bases matching TRBD1. The germline V gene encodes CDR1 MNHEY and CDR2 SVGAGI. The J segment lost 4 bases and the V segment lost 0 bases, leaving 5 bases of the junction unmatched. This CDR3 comprises 16 residues. CDR3 DNA: TGTGCCAGCAGTTACTCGGACAGGGGGCGCGTATACGAGCAGTACTTC. Its translation: CASSYSDRGRVYEQYF.

The chain joins TRBV7-9 to TRBJ1-2, with no clear D. The CDR3 loop spans 12 amino acids. V shed 2 bases and J shed 4 bases, with 5 bases lying between them. CDR1 and CDR2 (germline): SEHNR, FQNEAQ (reference sequence). CDR3 residues: CASSLNTYGYTF. The DNA for the CDR3 is TGTGCCAGCAGCTTAAATACCTATGGCTACACCTTC.

Here the CDR3 reads CASKGQGPYEQYF. The DNA of the CDR3 is TGTGCCAGCAAGGGACAGGGTCCCTACGAGCAGTACTTC. The J gene is TRBJ2-7, the V gene TRBV27; 9 bases are a match to TRBD1. V shed 7 bases, J shed 2 bases, and the junction held 3 bases outside the gene matches. CDR1 is MNHEY and CDR2 is SMNVEV in the germline V gene (reference sequence). The CDR3 has 13 residues.

This clone was counted a single time. The J gene is TRBJ1-2, the V gene TRBV2; 7 nucleotides align to TRBD1. V lost 4 bases, J lost 0 bases, and 2 bases stayed unmatched. Germline V gene data show CDR1 as SNHLY and CDR2 as FYNNEI. CDR3 length equals 14 residues. The CDR3 bases are TGTGCCAGCAGTGGGGACAGTACTAACTATGGCTACACCTTC. Amino acid sequence: CASSGDSTNYGYTF.

This clone was counted only a few times. The V and J genes are TRBV28 and TRBJ2-1; TRBD2 aligns across 7 bases. From germline, CDR1 is MDHEN and CDR2 SYDVKM. V gave up 6 bases and J gave up 4 bases; unmatched junction bases: 12. This CDR3 contains 16 residues. The CDR3 loop reads CASSPSRGGPYNEQFF. In DNA form, the CDR3 reads TGTGCCAGCAGCCCTTCTCGGGGAGGGCCTTACAATGAGCAGTTCTTC. Full variable domain (remainder filled in from reference TRBV28 and TRBJ2-1): DVKVTQSSRYLVKRTGEKVFLECVQDMDHENMFWYRQDPGLGLRLIYFSYDVKMKEKGDIPEGYSVSREKKERFSLILESASTNQTSMYLCASSPSRGGPYNEQFFGPGTRLTVL.

The gene calls are TRBV30 and TRBJ1-2; the D gene is possibly TRBD1 (6 bases). CDR1 is GTSNPN and CDR2 is SVGIG in the germline V gene (reference sequence). This CDR3 region has 16 residues. V was shortened by 1 base and J by 0 bases, with 15 bases between the two germline ends. The chain's CDR3 is CAWSGGQGHSNYGYTF. CDR3 bases: TGTGCCTGGAGTGGGGGGCAGGGCCACTCTAACTATGGCTACACCTTC.

The chain uses TRBV18 and TRBJ2-5; unclear D gene. CDR1 is KGHSH and CDR2 is LQKENI in the germline V gene. V was pared by 2 bases and J by 5 bases, with 12 bases between. CDR3 length: 14 residues. CDR3 sequence (DNA): TGTGCCAGCTCACCAGGCGCCGTCCAGGAGACCCAGTACTTC. Encoded protein: CASSPGAVQETQYF.

The rearrangement links TRBV19 to TRBJ1-1; D not resolved. CDR1 is LNHDA, CDR2 SQIVND, per germline (reference sequence). CDR3 size: 14 residues. Trimming removed 3 bases at V and 0 bases at J, with 8 bases between. The CDR3 bases are TGTGCCAGTAGTATGTGGGGAATGAACACTGAAGCTTTCTTT. This codes for CASSMWGMNTEAFF.

V is TRBV13 and J is TRBJ2-7; 10 bases match TRBD2. The germline CDR1 and CDR2 sequences are PRHDT and FYEKMQ (reference sequence). V lost 1 base, J lost 5 bases, and 8 bases stayed unmatched. CDR3 length: 16 amino acids. The CDR3 here is CASSLASGGRRDEQYF. Written as DNA, the CDR3 is TGTGCCAGCAGCTTAGCTAGCGGGGGCCGGAGGGACGAGCAGTACTTC.

Only one count was recorded for this clone. The chain links TRBV12-3 or TRBV12-4 to TRBJ2-4, with D possibly TRBD1 on 6 matching bases. V was trimmed by 6 bases and J by 7 bases, leaving 7 bases between them. CDR3 length equals 11 residues. This CDR3 is CASSDRNIQYF. The CDR3 DNA is TGTGCCAGCAGCGACAGGAACATTCAGTACTTC.

The V gene is TRBV7-2, the J gene TRBJ1-4; the D gene is possibly TRBD1 (5 bases). Germline V lookup: CDR1 SGHTA, CDR2 FQGNSA. This CDR3 has 17 amino acids. V was trimmed by 5 bases and J by 3 bases, leaving 19 bases between them. The CDR3 region is CASSPGQGSGANEKLFF. In DNA, the CDR3 is TGTGCCAGCAGCCCCGGGCAGGGTAGTGGGGCTAATGAAAAACTGTTTTTT.

The count of this clone is one. The chain employs TRBV30 and TRBJ2-2, with D possibly matching TRBD1 (5 bases). Germline V gene sequence: CDR1 GTSNPN, CDR2 SVGIG (reference sequence). The ends were cut back, 5 bases at V and 2 bases at J, with 18 bases in the middle. CDR3 length: 16 amino acids. DNA of the CDR3: TGTGCCTGGGAAGGTGGGGCCAACTTTAACACCGGGGAGCTGTTTTTT. Translation gives CAWEGGANFNTGELFF.

This chain joins TRBV29-1 and TRBJ2-3; D not certain. This CDR3 has 12 amino acids. The germline V gene has CDR1 SQVTM and CDR2 ANQGSEA. The germline V and J ends were trimmed by 4 bases and 0 bases, with 5 bases remaining between them. Written as DNA, the CDR3 is TGCAGCGTTGTAGGGAGCACAGATACGCAGTATTTT. Its protein product is CSVVGSTDTQYF.

This chain connects TRBV5-8 to TRBJ1-2; tentative D call: TRBD1 (5 bases). Germline V lookup: CDR1 SGHTS, CDR2 YDEGEE. V lost 2 bases and J lost 4, with 12 bases in between. This CDR3 region has 14 residues. The CDR3: CASSFGGTSYGYTF. CDR3 DNA sequence: TGTGCCAGCAGCTTCGGGGGAACGAGCTATGGCTACACCTTC.

The chain is built from TRBV18 and TRBJ2-5, with TRBD1 matching over 7 bases. Germline CDR1 reads KGHSH; CDR2 reads LQKENI. Trimming took 6 bases from V and 1 from J; bases not matched to a gene: 8. This CDR3 has 15 amino acids. This CDR3 is CASSRGQAIQETQYF. The CDR3 region has the DNA TGTGCCAGCTCCCGAGGACAGGCCATCCAAGAGACCCAGTACTTC. The whole variable domain, remainder taken from reference TRBV18 and TRBJ2-5, is NAGVMQNPRHLVRRRGQEARLRCSPMKGHSHVYWYRQLPEEGLKFMVYLQKENIIDESGMPKERFSAEFPKEGPSILRIQQVVRGDSAAYFCASSRGQAIQETQYFGPGTRLLVL.

The V gene is TRBV19, the J gene TRBJ2-7, with 8 bases matching TRBD2. CDR1 and CDR2 (germline): LNHDA, SQIVND (reference sequence). Trimming at V came to 0 bases and at J to 3 bases, leaving 7 bases not matched to a gene. There are 16 residues in the CDR3. Here the CDR3 reads CASSIDQREILYEQYF. Written as DNA, the CDR3 is TGTGCCAGTAGTATAGACCAGCGGGAGATCCTCTACGAGCAGTACTTC.

The V call is TRBV3-1 (or the pseudogene TRBV3-2), the J call TRBJ2-1; 12 bases align to TRBD2. The length of the CDR3 is 21 residues. V lost 3 bases and J lost 8; bases outside the gene matches: 23. CDR1 is LGHDT and CDR2 is YNNKEL in the germline V gene (reference sequence). In DNA, the CDR3 is TGTGCCAGCAGCCACGCCCTCACTAGCGGGAGGACCTATAGGTTAGTAGATGAGCAGTTCTTC. Its translation is CASSHALTSGRTYRLVDEQFF.

This sequence joins TRBV6-2 or TRBV6-3 and TRBJ1-5; 7 bases fit TRBD1. The ends lost 2 bases at V and 6 bases at J; junction bases unmatched: 4. This CDR3 spans 14 amino acids. Germline V gene data show CDR1 as MNHEY and CDR2 as SVGEGT. In nucleotides, the CDR3 is TGTGCCAGCAGTTACACGACAGGGTTTCAGCCCCAGCATTTT. Protein product: CASSYTTGFQPQHF.